There are a few counts of the clone carrying this T cell receptor beta chain. Amplification used 60 Vbeta primers and 13 Jbeta primers. The method was immunoSEQ multiplex PCR; TCRdb's version includes in-frame clones alone and lacks a portion of them. The sample consists of fewer than 120,000 clones, approximately 83% of them appearing once. The record originates from a study of cytomegalovirus exposure and HLA in healthy donors. CDR1 and CDR2 (germline): SGHDN, FVKESK. The junction had 5 bases not matched to a gene; V was cut back by 1 base and J by 4 bases. This CDR3 comprises 16 residues. This TCR came from a man aged 35-49 years in good health and CMV-seronegative. J is TRBJ2-1 and V is TRBV14, with 9 bases identical to TRBD1. The source material was PBMCs. DNA for the CDR3: TGTGCCAGCAGCCAAGGGGGACAGGGAGCTTACAATGAGCAGTTCTTC. Protein product: CASSQGGQGAYNEQFF.